Presented here are 24 T cell receptor beta chains from one specimen sequenced in a study of identical twins. A single record per CDR3 protein comes from TCRdb applying MiXCR to the 5' RACE reads. The table records around 1.7 million distinct CDR3 sequences, around 29% of them present only once. The material sequenced was cord blood. The receptors were gathered from a newborn girl in good health.

This clonotype was counted a few times. The chain couples TRBV6-5 to TRBJ2-1; 9 bases line up with TRBD2. V trimming: 6 bases; J trimming: 12 bases; junction bases outside the gene matches: 12. Germline CDR1 MNHEY, CDR2 SVGAGI. This CDR3 contains 14 residues. Written as DNA, the CDR3 is TGTGCCAGCAGGGATAGCGGGAGCCCTCCCGGGCAGTTCTTC. Residues: CASRDSGSPPGQFF.

This clonotype was counted many times. V and J are TRBV4-2 and TRBJ2-6; tentatively, D is TRBD1 or TRBD2 (5 bases each). The CDR3 totals 15 residues. Germline V gene lookup returns CDR1 LGHNA and CDR2 YNFKEQ. The V end lost 1 base, the J end lost 6 bases, and 10 bases lay between the germline ends. CDR3 sequence reads: CASSQVQEEANVLTF. The CDR3 DNA is TGTGCCAGCAGCCAAGTACAGGAGGAGGCCAACGTCCTGACTTTC.

As regards this clonotype: One end of the junction varies from germline; a read error may be responsible. This chain uses TRBV2 with TRBJ2-7; 9 bases map to TRBD2. The CDR3 length is 15 residues. Germline CDR1 SNHLY, CDR2 FYNNEI. The CDR3 DNA reads TGTGCCAGCAGTTCCGATTCTAGCGGGACCTACGAGCGGTACTTC. Protein product: CASSSDSSGTYERYF.

The chain combines TRBV7-2 with TRBJ2-3, with D unclear. The CDR3 runs to 16 residues. Germline CDR1 SGHTA, CDR2 FQGNSA. The V end lost 5 bases, the J end lost 0 bases, and 15 bases lay between the germline ends. The CDR3 nucleotides read TGTGCCAGCAGCGCCCGGCTTAGAACCAGCACAGATACGCAGTATTTT. This sequence encodes CASSARLRTSTDTQYF.

Only a few counts were recorded for this clonotype. This chain connects TRBV5-1 to TRBJ2-5, with 10 positions matching TRBD2. The CDR3 is 15 residues long. CDR1 is SGHRS and CDR2 is YFSETQ in the germline V gene. With 1 base clipped from V and 11 bases from J, the junction kept 11 bases outside the gene matches. In DNA form, the CDR3 reads TGCGCCAGCAGCTTGTCGGGACTAGCGTCTAATGAGCAGTACTTC. This gives the protein CASSLSGLASNEQYF.

This clonotype was detected a few times. The chain uses TRBV5-1 and TRBJ2-5, with a weak D call TRBD1 (6 bases). This CDR3 region has 14 residues. V was clipped by 6 bases and J by 3 bases, with 15 bases between them. Germline CDR1 SGHRS, CDR2 YFSETQ. CDR3 amino acids: CASTKQTGEETQYF. CDR3 DNA: TGCGCCAGCACTAAACAGACAGGAGAAGAGACCCAGTACTTC.

This clonotype was observed a few times. The chain links TRBV6-1 to TRBJ2-2; the D gene is possibly TRBD2 (5 bases). The CDR3 extends over 16 amino acids. The V end was cut by 8 bases, the J end by 1 base, with 17 bases between. The germline V gene has CDR1 MNHNS and CDR2 SASEGT. The CDR3 region has the DNA TGTGCCAGCTTTGTGCTCGGACTTAGGAACACCGGGGAGCTGTTTTTT. It codes for CASFVLGLRNTGELFF.

This chain uses TRBV6-1 with TRBJ2-3; perhaps TRBD1 as D (5 bases). Germline lookup yields CDR1 MNHNS and CDR2 SASEGT. The ends were cut back, 5 bases at V and 0 bases at J, with 12 bases in the middle. This CDR3 contains 15 residues. The CDR3 nucleotides read TGTGCCAGCAGTAAACAGGTTGGGAGCACAGATACGCAGTATTTT. Protein sequence: CASSKQVGSTDTQYF.

J is TRBJ1-5 and V is TRBV20-1; maybe TRBD1 (5 bases). The germline gives CDR1 DFQATT, CDR2 SNEGSKA (reference sequence). Trimming cost V 3 bases and J 7 bases, with 10 bases left between them. CDR3 size: 12 residues. The CDR3 nucleotides read TGCAGTGCTAGGAGGGACGGGCAGCCCCAGCATTTT. The encoded protein is CSARRDGQPQHF.

Ten or more counts support this clonotype. The rearrangement uses TRBV5-1 and TRBJ1-1; 8 bases fit TRBD1. Germline V CDR1 and CDR2: SGHRS, YFSETQ. The V segment lost 0 bases and the J segment 1 base; nucleotides outside the gene matches: 2. This CDR3 spans 15 amino acids. CDR3 loop: CASSLAGTGNTEAFF. The CDR3 coding sequence is TGCGCCAGCAGCTTGGCCGGGACAGGGAACACTGAAGCTTTCTTT.

There are a few counts of this clonotype. V usage is TRBV20-1 and J usage is TRBJ2-1; D is perhaps TRBD2 (7 bases). Germline CDR1 DFQATT, CDR2 SNEGSKA (reference sequence). CDR3 length: 13 amino acids. The germline V and J ends were trimmed by 6 bases and 8 bases, with 17 bases remaining between them. Here the CDR3 DNA reads TGCAGTGCCCGAGGGGGGGCTGGAGATGAGCAGTTCTTC. Its translation: CSARGGAGDEQFF.

This chain uses TRBV28 with TRBJ2-1; 8 nucleotides line up with TRBD2. This CDR3 spans 12 amino acids. Trimming cost V 7 bases and J 12 bases; bases outside gene matches: 8. Looked up from germline, CDR1 is MDHEN and CDR2 is SYDVKM. CDR3 bases: TGTGCCAGCAACCACGGACTAGCCGGGCAGTTCTTC. This sequence encodes CASNHGLAGQFF.

The rearrangement links TRBV2 to TRBJ2-1; 11 positions match TRBD2. Trimming took 7 bases from V and 5 from J; bases not matched to a gene: 7. The CDR3 contains 15 residues. The germline V gene encodes CDR1 SNHLY and CDR2 FYNNEI. The CDR3 DNA reads TGTGCCAGCAACGACAGACTAGCGGGAAACAATGAGCAGTTCTTC. Amino acids: CASNDRLAGNNEQFF.

This clonotype was recorded a few times. The chain carries TRBV29-1 and TRBJ1-2; possibly TRBD1 for D (5 bases). Per germline, CDR1 SQVTM and CDR2 ANQGSEA. Trimming removed 1 base from V and 8 bases from J, with 11 bases in between. This CDR3 region has 12 residues. This CDR3 reads CSVEGRVGGYTF. The CDR3, as DNA: TGCAGCGTTGAAGGCAGGGTGGGAGGCTACACCTTC. Looking up the rest from reference TRBV29-1 and TRBJ1-2 gives the full variable domain: SAVISQKPSRDICQRGTSLTIQCQVDSQVTMMFWYRQQPGQSLTLIATANQGSEATYESGFVIDKFPISRPNLTFSTLTVSNMSPEDSSIYLCSVEGRVGGYTFGSGTRLTVV.

This clonotype was counted a few times. V gene TRBV20-1 combines with J gene TRBJ2-3; weak D call: TRBD2 (6 bases). CDR1 is DFQATT, CDR2 SNEGSKA, per germline (reference sequence). With 7 bases removed from V and 2 bases from J, the gap between germline ends came to 16 bases. The CDR3 runs 14 residues. In nucleotides, the CDR3 is TGCAGTGTTGTCCGTTGGGGGGTCACAGATACGCAGTATTTT. This sequence encodes CSVVRWGVTDTQYF.

This clonotype was seen a handful of times. The chain carries TRBV4-1 and TRBJ2-1, with 8 bases that match TRBD2. Germline CDR1 MGHRA, CDR2 YSYEKL. This CDR3 region has 15 residues. J lost 10 bases, V lost 0 bases, and 8 bases had no gene match. CDR3 DNA: TGCGCCAGCAGCCAAGATCAAAGAGCGGGAGTGGAGCAGTTCTTC. This sequence encodes CASSQDQRAGVEQFF.

V gene TRBV24-1 combines with J gene TRBJ2-1; D unclear. Trimming stripped 3 bases from V and 0 bases from J, with 8 bases between. Germline CDR1 and CDR2: KGHDR and SFDVKD. The CDR3 spans 15 residues. CDR3 residues: CATSDGVSSYNEQFF. DNA of the CDR3: TGTGCCACCAGTGATGGGGTATCCTCCTACAATGAGCAGTTCTTC.

V usage is TRBV5-4 and J usage is TRBJ1-2; 7 nucleotides line up with TRBD1. The V gene's germline CDR1 is SGHNT and CDR2 YYREEE (reference sequence). Losses at the gene ends were 4 bases for V and 6 bases for J; bases not matched to a gene: 6. The CDR3 totals 13 residues. As DNA, the CDR3 is TGTGCCAGCAGCCCCGCAGGACAGGATGGCTACACCTTC. This sequence encodes CASSPAGQDGYTF.

This clonotype was detected only a few times. The gene calls are TRBV20-1 and TRBJ1-5, with D possibly TRBD1 on 5 matching bases. Looked up from germline, CDR1 is DFQATT and CDR2 is SNEGSKA (reference sequence). V was cut by 7 bases and J by 4 bases, with 11 bases left in between. The CDR3 totals 12 residues. CDR3 region: CSVTGPNQPQHF. CDR3 nucleotides: TGCAGTGTTACAGGTCCTAATCAGCCCCAGCATTTT.

The chain combines TRBV20-1 with TRBJ2-1, with no clear D. V lost 3 bases and J 12 bases, leaving 12 bases between the germline ends. Germline assignment: CDR1 DFQATT and CDR2 SNEGSKA (reference sequence). The CDR3 totals 11 residues. Here the CDR3 reads CSASRRSGQFF. The CDR3 DNA reads TGCAGTGCTAGCCGTCGATCGGGGCAGTTCTTC.

Only a few counts were recorded for this clonotype. DNA of the CDR3: TGTGCCTGGAGTGTGTCGGGTTATGGCTACACCTTC. This sequence encodes CAWSVSGYGYTF. This chain uses TRBV30 with TRBJ1-2; D is unclear. With 0 bases removed from V and 5 bases from J, the gap between germline ends came to 7 bases. Germline lookup yields CDR1 GTSNPN and CDR2 SVGIG (reference sequence). This CDR3 has 12 residues.

This clonotype came up once. CDR3 sequence: CASSTASSPYEQYF. CDR3 DNA sequence: TGTGCCAGTAGTACCGCTAGCAGCCCCTACGAGCAGTACTTC. This chain uses TRBV19 with TRBJ2-7, with D possibly being TRBD2 (5 bases). Trimming took 4 bases from V and 2 from J, leaving 12 bases between them. Germline-derived CDR1 and CDR2 are LNHDA and SQIVND (reference sequence). The CDR3 sequence is 14 residues long.

This clonotype was seen more than once but under ten times. Its ends do not fully match the called genes, so a read error is possible. V is TRBV27 and J is TRBJ1-2, with 11 bases aligning to TRBD1. Germline V lookup: CDR1 MNHEY, CDR2 SMNVEV (reference sequence). The CDR3 covers 18 residues. The CDR3 loop is CASSVSAPWTGGSYGYTF. The DNA for the CDR3 is TGTGCCAGCAGTGTATCGGCACCATGGACAGGGGGCAGCTATGGCTACACCTTC.

This chain joins TRBV21-1 and TRBJ2-1; TRBD2 is the table's D call and was not checked against the DNA. TRBV21-1 is shown as a pseudogene. CDR3 length: 24 residues. The CDR3 sequence is CASSKKKSEAGGTSGIISYNEQFF. In DNA form, the CDR3 reads TGTGCCAGCAGCAAAAAAAAATCCGAGGCGGGCGGGACTAGCGGAATTATCTCCTACAATGAGCAGTTCTTC.